Given below is one TCR beta chain in context. The entry originates in a study of OX40 agonist ivuxolimab in advanced cancers. Overall study: The study reported partial responses in three patients: one hepatocellular carcinoma, two cutaneous melanoma.

This CDR3 is 12 amino acids long. Germline values: CDR1 MNHEY, CDR2 SVGAGI. V was cut by 6 bases and J by 11 bases, with 16 bases left in between. Patients who had autoimmune disease history or got systemic immunosuppression were left out. Some clones are missing from TCRdb's copy, which holds only in-frame ones; the method was immunoSEQ multiplex PCR. The sample includes some 14,000 clones, roughly 90% seen only once; the top ten take roughly two thirds. The sequencing used CD4+ or CD8+ T cells sorted from blood, collected in a trial of the OX40 agonist ivuxolimab. This chain links TRBV6-5 with TRBJ1-1; D unresolved. This receptor was taken from an adult with an advanced solid tumor such as melanoma, head and neck, liver or kidney cancer. CDR3 DNA sequence: TGTGCCAGCAGCGAATCCCCGACGTTGGCTTTCTTT. It yields the protein CASSESPTLAFF.